This T cell receptor beta chain came from a study of T-cell memory formation after mild COVID-19. Many counts were recorded for this clonotype. V was clipped by 4 bases and J by 3 bases; unmatched bases: 7. Germline CDR1 reads MDHEN; CDR2 reads SYDVKM. This CDR3 has 16 amino acids. TCRdb processed the 5' RACE reads anew with MiXCR; each CDR3 protein has one entry. The sample contains some 350,000 distinct CDR3 sequences, roughly 13% of which appear only once. The chain is built from TRBV28 and TRBJ2-3; 10 bases map to TRBD2. This receptor was identified in a man between 18 and 35 years old who had mild COVID-19 (a few samples of this study predate the infection). Cell type and time point are not known. Sequenced sample: PBMCs or a T cell subset sorted from them (not recorded which). Here the CDR3 DNA reads TGTGCCAGCAGTTCAAGCGGGGGGGCCGGAACAGATACGCAGTATTTT. Residues: CASSSSGGAGTDTQYF.